The 19 T cell receptor beta chains in this list originate from one sample, sequenced in a study of early stage breast cancer tumors. TCRdb's copy holds only in-frame clones and misses some; the assay was immunoSEQ multiplex PCR. The sample lists 20,000 to 25,000 clones; roughly two thirds were seen once. The sample was breast tumor tissue. The receptors stem from a person in their sixties with breast cancer.

This chain links TRBV7-9 with TRBJ2-1, with 7 bases identical to TRBD1. V lost 4 bases and J lost 7; bases outside the gene matches: 10. The CDR3 runs to 15 residues. Germline V gene sequence: CDR1 SEHNR, CDR2 FQNEAQ (reference sequence). CDR3 bases: TGTGCCAGCAGCTACAGGGGAACGGGTGGGAATGAGCAGTTCTTC. It translates to CASSYRGTGGNEQFF.

The rearrangement links TRBV27 to TRBJ1-5, with 9 bases lining up with TRBD1. V was pared by 4 bases and J by 4 bases, with 5 bases of the junction left unmatched. CDR3 length: 15 amino acids. Per the germline V gene, CDR1 is MNHEY and CDR2 is SMNVEV (reference sequence). The DNA for the CDR3 is TGTGCCAGCAGTTGGAGCGGACAGGGGAATCAGCCCCAGCATTTT. It codes for CASSWSGQGNQPQHF.

V and J are TRBV7-9 and TRBJ1-1; no definite D call. The CDR3 runs to 15 residues. Germline CDR1 and CDR2: SEHNR and FQNEAQ (reference sequence). Trimming removed 5 bases from V and 1 base from J, with 14 bases in between. The CDR3 DNA sequence: TGTGCCAGCAGCCGATGGGCGGGTAGGAACACTGAAGCTTTCTTT. This translates into CASSRWAGRNTEAFF. Together with reference TRBV7-9 and TRBJ1-1, the CDR3 gives the full variable domain: DTGVSQNPRHKITKRGQNVTFRCDPISEHNRLYWYRQTLGQGPEFLTYFQNEAQLEKSRLLSDRFSAERPKGSFSTLEIQRTEQGDSAMYLCASSRWAGRNTEAFFGQGTRLTVV.

The gene calls are TRBV9 and TRBJ2-7; TRBD1 matches 8 bases. This CDR3 comprises 13 residues. V was pared by 2 bases and J by 4 bases, with 2 bases of the junction left unmatched. The germline V gene encodes CDR1 SGDLS and CDR2 YYNGEE. CDR3 coding DNA: TGTGCCAGCAGCGTTACAGGGGGATACGAGCAGTACTTC. Its translation is CASSVTGGYEQYF.

This clone was detected once. The chain uses TRBV6-6 and TRBJ1-3; D might be TRBD1 (5 bases). Germline CDR1 and CDR2: MNHNY and SVGAGI (reference sequence). This CDR3 comprises 14 residues. Trimming stripped 8 bases from V and 0 bases from J, with 11 bases between. CDR3 coding DNA: TGTGCCAGCGTCTGGGGGGGCTCTGGAAACACCATATATTTT. It translates to CASVWGGSGNTIYF.

The chain uses TRBV28 and TRBJ2-7; D might be TRBD2 (5 bases). V was cut by 7 bases and J by 2 bases, with 9 bases left in between. The CDR3 runs to 12 residues. CDR1 and CDR2 (germline): MDHEN, SYDVKM. CDR3 in amino acids: CASTGLAYEQYF. Written as DNA, the CDR3 is TGTGCCAGCACCGGACTTGCCTACGAGCAGTACTTC.

V usage is TRBV11-2 and J usage is TRBJ1-2; D may be TRBD1 (5 bases). The CDR3 covers 17 residues. Germline V gene lookup returns CDR1 SGHAT and CDR2 FQNNGV. Trimming pared 5 bases from V and 6 bases from J, leaving 25 bases between. CDR3 sequence: CASSLTVKVRPGHGYTF. CDR3 sequence (DNA): TGTGCCAGCAGCCTGACAGTCAAGGTGCGCCCCGGTCATGGCTACACCTTC. The whole variable domain, filled in from reference TRBV11-2 and TRBJ1-2, reads EAGVAQSPRYKIIEKRQSVAFWCNPISGHATLYWYQQILGQGPKLLIQFQNNGVVDDSQLPKDRFSAERLKGVDSTLKIQPAKLEDSAVYLCASSLTVKVRPGHGYTFGSGTRLTVV.

Worth noting for this clone: Mismatch with germline at one junction end may stem from a read error. The rearrangement links TRBV7-7 to TRBJ2-3; 7 bases are shared with TRBD2. The CDR3 is made up of 15 amino acids. Germline V CDR1 and CDR2: SSHAT, FNYEAQ (reference sequence). For the CDR3, the DNA is TGTGCTAGCAGCTTAGGTAGCGGGAGCACAGATACGCAGTATTTT. This codes for CASSLGSGSTDTQYF.

The chain joins TRBV6-1 to TRBJ2-7, with a possible D match to TRBD1 (5 bases). Trimming took 3 bases from V and 2 from J, leaving 14 bases between them. Germline V lookup: CDR1 MNHNS, CDR2 SASEGT. The CDR3 contains 15 residues. As DNA, the CDR3 is TGTGCCAGCAGTGATCTCAGGGTTGGGACCTACGAGCAGTACTTC. Its protein product is CASSDLRVGTYEQYF.

The chain uses TRBV28 and TRBJ1-2; D gene uncertain. V dropped 6 bases and J dropped 2 bases, with 13 bases sitting between them. Germline V CDR1 and CDR2: MDHEN, SYDVKM. The length of the CDR3 is 14 residues. CDR3 nucleotide sequence: TGTGCCAGCAGCTTTTTCGACGGGAACTATGGCTACACCTTC. This codes for CASSFFDGNYGYTF.

The chain recombines TRBV2 with TRBJ2-3; the match to TRBD1 covers 9 bases. J gave up 1 base and V 6 bases, and 2 bases lay outside the gene matches. Germline V gene lookup returns CDR1 SNHLY and CDR2 FYNNEI. The CDR3 is made up of 14 amino acids. CDR3 sequence (DNA): TGTGCCAGCAGGGGACAGGGAGGCACAGATACGCAGTATTTT. It encodes CASRGQGGTDTQYF.

Only a few counts were recorded for this clone. The genes are TRBV14 and TRBJ1-1; a possible D gene is TRBD1 (6 bases). This CDR3 comprises 13 residues. V lost 3 bases, J lost 1 base, and 6 bases lay in between. Germline lookup yields CDR1 SGHDN and CDR2 FVKESK. The CDR3 protein is CASSQGANTEAFF. CDR3 coding DNA: TGTGCCAGCAGCCAGGGGGCGAACACTGAAGCTTTCTTT. Full variable domain (remainder filled in from reference TRBV14 and TRBJ1-1): EAGVTQFPSHSVIEKGQTVTLRCDPISGHDNLYWYRRVMGKEIKFLLHFVKESKQDESGMPNNRFLAERTGGTYSTLKVQPAELEDSGVYFCASSQGANTEAFFGQGTRLTVV.

The chain has TRBV18 and TRBJ1-2, with D possibly being TRBD1 (5 bases). The CDR3 covers 14 residues. Germline assignment: CDR1 KGHSH and CDR2 LQKENI. Trimming removed 6 bases at V and 3 bases at J, with 14 bases between. This CDR3 reads CASSLEGVYYGYTF. The CDR3, as DNA: TGTGCCAGCTCCCTCGAAGGGGTTTACTATGGCTACACCTTC.

A single count supports this clone. The CDR3 region is CASSMDFAYGYTF. In DNA, the CDR3 is TGCGCCAGCAGCATGGACTTCGCCTATGGCTACACCTTC. This sequence joins TRBV5-1 and TRBJ1-2; no clear D. The CDR3 is 13 amino acids. Germline values: CDR1 SGHRS, CDR2 YFSETQ. The V and J ends lost 4 bases and 4 bases respectively, with 11 bases between them.

This clone occurred many times. CDR3 nucleotide sequence: TGTGCCAGCAGCTACAGGGGAGAGACCCAGTACTTC. It yields the protein CASSYRGETQYF. The rearrangement joins TRBV5-4 to TRBJ2-5, with 7 nucleotides matching TRBD1. The length of the CDR3 is 12 residues. The ends lost 3 bases at V and 4 bases at J; junction bases unmatched: 0. Germline V gene sequence: CDR1 SGHNT, CDR2 YYREEE (reference sequence).

The genes are TRBV19 and TRBJ1-2; 7 bases fit TRBD1. Germline V gene lookup returns CDR1 LNHDA and CDR2 SQIVND (reference sequence). The CDR3 contains 14 residues. Losses at the gene ends were 5 bases for V and 8 bases for J; bases not matched to a gene: 11. CDR3 sequence (DNA): TGTGCCAGTAGTTCATCGGACAGGCCGGGGGGCTACACCTTC. This gives the protein CASSSSDRPGGYTF.

V usage is TRBV29-1 and J usage is TRBJ2-7, with a weak D call TRBD2 (5 bases). Germline CDR1 is SQVTM and CDR2 is ANQGSEA. The ends were cut back, 6 bases at V and 6 bases at J, with 15 bases in the middle. CDR3 length equals 12 residues. CDR3 amino acids: CSVFSAGVEQYF. DNA of the CDR3: TGCAGCGTCTTCTCCGCCGGGGTCGAGCAGTACTTC.

The chain is built from TRBV5-8 and TRBJ1-5, with a possible D match to TRBD1 (5 bases). Trimming pared 5 bases from V and 2 bases from J, leaving 11 bases between. Per germline, CDR1 SGHTS and CDR2 YDEGEE. The CDR3 is 14 amino acids. Here the CDR3 DNA reads TGTGCCAGCAGTTCAGGGAGGGGCAATCAGCCCCAGCATTTT. This gives the protein CASSSGRGNQPQHF.

This chain links TRBV28 with TRBJ2-1, with TRBD2 identical over 9 bases. CDR3 size: 14 residues. Germline V gene sequence: CDR1 MDHEN, CDR2 SYDVKM. V trimming: 8 bases; J trimming: 7 bases; junction bases outside the gene matches: 9. The CDR3 DNA is TGTGCCAGCCTTAGCGGGAGTAGGGGGAATGAGCAGTTCTTC. Translated, it gives CASLSGSRGNEQFF. The full variable domain, completed using reference TRBV28 and TRBJ2-1, is DVKVTQSSRYLVKRTGEKVFLECVQDMDHENMFWYRQDPGLGLRLIYFSYDVKMKEKGDIPEGYSVSREKKERFSLILESASTNQTSMYLCASLSGSRGNEQFFGPGTRLTVL.